The rows below give T cell receptor beta chains drawn from one sample of a study of CD8+ T cells in alopecia areata. Data came from immunoSEQ multiplex PCR; TCRdb stores just in-frame clones and leaves some out. There are 150,000 to 200,000 clones in the sample; roughly 63% occur only once, and about 1.5% lies in the top ten. The input for sequencing was CD4+ T cells sorted from blood, taken at week 0. Receptors originate from a human donor with alopecia areata. The CDR3 runs from the conserved cysteine through the conserved F or W. Each record gives: V gene, D gene, CDR3 protein. D genes are given only for firm matches.

>TRBV27|NA
CASSLRVGTEAFF
>TRBV6-5|NA
CASSSIMGLLGYGYTF
>TRBV29-1|NA
CSVTPALTNYGYTF
>TRBV5-6|TRBD1
CASSVQGATDTQYF
>TRBV30|NA
CAWSFGSTDTQYF
>TRBV15|NA
CATSRDPGGRTGELFF
>TRBV29-1|NA
CSVRKGPYEQYF
>TRBV5-1|TRBD2
CASSSGRTSGEETQYF
>TRBV6-1|NA
CASSGLARGTEAFF
>TRBV4-1|NA
CASSQIIRSAGYGYTF
>TRBV5-1|TRBD1
CASSPLGTGANEKLFF
>TRBV7-3|NA
CASSLNGPAETQYF
>TRBV29-1|NA
CSVVGGAKNIQYF
>TRBV9|TRBD2
CASSVGGDYLQETQYF
>TRBV28|NA
CAIRGADTQYF
>TRBV9|NA
CASSVMRGAAQETQYF
>TRBV7-3|NA
CASSQGQLSGANVLTF
>TRBV30|NA
CAWSPDEKLFF
>TRBV30|TRBD1
CAWSRGTGKGYTF
>TRBV29-1|TRBD1
CSVAGQGAVYGYTF
>TRBV30|NA
CACSHGTLSYEQYF
>TRBV2|NA
CASREQDGRSSPLHF
>TRBV7-9|NA
CASSFGDSPLHF
>TRBV7-9|NA
CASSRIYTEAFF
>TRBV7-2|NA
CASSSPVARGEAFF
>TRBV4-2|TRBD1
CASRVGTENTGELFF
>TRBV15|TRBD2
CATSRVAGRNTGELFF
>TRBV2|NA
CASSGGPGHGYTF
>TRBV5-1|NA
CASSFDGYEQYF
>TRBV2|NA
CASSDEGRETQYF
>TRBV27|TRBD1
CASRPDRGNQPQHF
>TRBV4-1|NA
CASSHREMNTEAFF
>TRBV2|NA
CASSWDVEAFF
>TRBV30|NA
CAWSMGVNSPLHF
>TRBV7-2|TRBD1
CASSPWKGAGTGELFF
>TRBV11-3|TRBD1
CASSTQGQTYNEQFF
>TRBV9|NA
CASSVPGTEAFF
>TRBV7-2|NA
CASKPVGAREQYGYTF
>TRBV25-1|NA
CASSPPGGSYGYTF
>TRBV9|NA
CASGETNSPLHF
>TRBV7-9|NA
CASSLAGNTEAFF
>TRBV30|NA
CAWSENSNQPQHF
>TRBV29-1|NA
CSVSLRTQETQYF
>TRBV29-1|NA
CSVRDNSNQPQHF
>TRBV27|TRBD1
CASSLRQGNNSPLHF
>TRBV6-1|NA
CASSDRAGEPQHF
>TRBV4-3|NA
CASSQDTGWGNTEAFF
>TRBV5-1|TRBD1
CASSFDRVSDTQYF
>TRBV5-1|TRBD1
CASSGGQLETQYF
>TRBV9|NA
CASSVGRLTSYNEQFF
>TRBV30|NA
CAWSVLEETQYF
>TRBV15|TRBD2
CATSRGSIRRGDTDTQYF
>TRBV7-6|TRBD1
CASSPGQAGTDTQYF
>TRBV29-1|NA
CSVTRGSGQPQHF
>TRBV14|TRBD1
CASSQISGQGLSGANVLTF